Listed here are 8 T cell receptor beta chains from one sample, sequenced in a study of blood T cell repertoires in COVID-19. Measured with immunoSEQ multiplex PCR; TCRdb has only the in-frame clones, and not every one. The sample lists under 100,000 clones; 90% were seen once. Material: peripheral blood. The receptors derive from a man aged 45 to 65 with acute or convalescent COVID-19.

V usage is TRBV6-2 or TRBV6-3 and J usage is TRBJ2-1, with a possible D match to TRBD2 (5 bases). Germline CDR1 MNHEY, CDR2 SVGEGT. The V and J ends lost 5 bases and 2 bases respectively, with 16 bases between them. The CDR3 runs 16 residues. The CDR3 spells CASSLGNSEPYNEQFF. The DNA of the CDR3 is TGTGCCAGCAGTCTAGGGAATAGCGAGCCCTACAATGAGCAGTTCTTC.

This rearrangement joins TRBV29-1 to TRBJ1-2, with TRBD1 as a possible D gene (5 bases). The V and J ends lost 2 bases and 1 base respectively, with 8 bases between them. The CDR3 is 13 amino acids. From germline, CDR1 is SQVTM and CDR2 ANQGSEA. CDR3 sequence reads: CSVERGGNYGYTF. Here the CDR3 DNA reads TGCAGCGTTGAAAGGGGAGGTAACTATGGCTACACCTTC. The full variable domain, its missing parts supplied by reference TRBV29-1 and TRBJ1-2, is SAVISQKPSRDICQRGTSLTIQCQVDSQVTMMFWYRQQPGQSLTLIATANQGSEATYESGFVIDKFPISRPNLTFSTLTVSNMSPEDSSIYLCSVERGGNYGYTFGSGTRLTVV.

The chain has TRBV24-1 and TRBJ1-1, with D unresolved. Germline V CDR1 and CDR2: KGHDR, SFDVKD. The CDR3 is 12 residues long. Trimming removed 2 bases at V and 7 bases at J, with 7 bases between. The DNA of the CDR3 is TGTGCCACCAGTGATTGGGAGGGTGAAGCTTTCTTT. Amino acid sequence: CATSDWEGEAFF.

CDR3 amino acids: CASSFIAGAVTDTQYF. The CDR3 DNA follows: TGTGCCAGCAGCTTCATCGCGGGAGCGGTGACAGATACGCAGTATTTT. This sequence joins TRBV11-2 and TRBJ2-3, with 7 nucleotides matching TRBD2. V shed 3 bases, J shed 3 bases, and the junction held 9 bases outside the gene matches. This CDR3 comprises 16 residues. In germline, CDR1 is SGHAT, CDR2 FQNNGV.

The rearrangement links TRBV3-1 (or the pseudogene TRBV3-2) to TRBJ2-7, with 7 bases identical to TRBD1. The CDR3 consists of 16 residues. Germline assignment: CDR1 LGHDT and CDR2 YNNKEL (reference sequence). J was trimmed by 7 bases and V by 4 bases; bases with no gene match: 16. The CDR3 region is CASSPRLRGPSGEQYF. For the CDR3, the DNA is TGTGCCAGCAGCCCCCGGCTGAGGGGGCCATCCGGGGAGCAGTACTTC.

V is TRBV19 and J is TRBJ2-5; 14 bases are a match to TRBD2. CDR1 and CDR2 from the germline V gene are LNHDA and SQIVND (reference sequence). The CDR3 covers 17 residues. Trimming cost V 3 bases and J 2 bases; bases outside gene matches: 5. The CDR3 spells CASSIWRLAGGQETQYF. CDR3 bases: TGTGCCAGTAGTATCTGGCGACTAGCGGGAGGGCAAGAGACCCAGTACTTC.

The rearrangement uses TRBV2 and TRBJ1-5, with 8 bases that match TRBD1. Per the germline V gene, CDR1 is SNHLY and CDR2 is FYNNEI. The CDR3 has 14 amino acids. V was pared by 9 bases and J by 2 bases, with 6 bases of the junction left unmatched. This chain's CDR3 is CASKGQVGNQPQHF. CDR3 DNA sequence: TGTGCCAGTAAGGGACAGGTGGGCAATCAGCCCCAGCATTTT.

V usage is TRBV6-5 and J usage is TRBJ2-7; D ambiguous. This CDR3 comprises 12 residues. Germline V gives CDR1 MNHEY, CDR2 SVGAGI. V lost 7 bases and J 3 bases, leaving 10 bases between the germline ends. CDR3 in amino acids: CASMSTSYEQYF. Here the CDR3 DNA reads TGTGCCAGCATGTCAACGAGCTACGAGCAGTACTTC.